This T cell receptor beta chain stems from a study of blood T cell repertoires in COVID-19. Study-level background: Collection of acute and convalescent COVID-19 samples took place in the United States, Italy and Spain. Sources were T cells, B-cell-depleted T cells, or PBMCs; the material itself was cDNA or gDNA.

Original analysis: Reference gene primer amplification yielded estimated nucleated cell counts. TCRdb's copy holds only in-frame clones and misses some; the assay was immunoSEQ multiplex PCR. V and J calls and clone size are as listed in that table; D and trimming were resolved from the DNA. The repertoire holds roughly 150,000 clones, with 87% as singletons. Sequencing used peripheral blood. The TCR comes from a man older than 75 with acute or convalescent COVID-19.

The CDR3 region has the DNA TGTGCCATCGGGGCGCAAAGCTCTGGAAACACCATATATTTT. Its translation is CAIGAQSSGNTIYF. The chain employs TRBV10-3 and TRBJ1-3; tentative D call: TRBD1 (5 bases). The V end was cut by 8 bases, the J end by 0 bases, with 11 bases between. Germline values: CDR1 ENHRY, CDR2 SYGVKD. This CDR3 region has 14 residues.